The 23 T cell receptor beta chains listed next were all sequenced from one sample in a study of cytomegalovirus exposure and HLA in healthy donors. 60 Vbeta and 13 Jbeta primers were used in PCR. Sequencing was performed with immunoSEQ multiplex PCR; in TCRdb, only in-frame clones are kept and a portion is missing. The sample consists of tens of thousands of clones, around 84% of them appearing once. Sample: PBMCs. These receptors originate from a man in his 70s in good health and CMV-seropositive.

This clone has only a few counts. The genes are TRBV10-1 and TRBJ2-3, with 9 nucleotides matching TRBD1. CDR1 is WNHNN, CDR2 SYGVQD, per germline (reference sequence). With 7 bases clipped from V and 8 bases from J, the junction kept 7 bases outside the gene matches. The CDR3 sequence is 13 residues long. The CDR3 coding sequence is TGCGCCAGCAAGGGACAGGGTGAGGGTACGCAGTATTTT. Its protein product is CASKGQGEGTQYF.

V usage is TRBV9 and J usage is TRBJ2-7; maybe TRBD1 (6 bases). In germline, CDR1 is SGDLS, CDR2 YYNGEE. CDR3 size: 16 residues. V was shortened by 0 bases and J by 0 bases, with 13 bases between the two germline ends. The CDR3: CASSVDSQGTSYEQYF. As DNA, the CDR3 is TGTGCCAGCAGCGTAGATTCGCAGGGGACCTCCTACGAGCAGTACTTC. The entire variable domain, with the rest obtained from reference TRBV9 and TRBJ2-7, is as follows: DSGVTQTPKHLITATGQRVTLRCSPRSGDLSVYWYQQSLDQGLQFLIQYYNGEERAKGNILERFSAQQFPDLHSELNLSSLELGDSALYFCASSVDSQGTSYEQYFGPGTRLTVT.

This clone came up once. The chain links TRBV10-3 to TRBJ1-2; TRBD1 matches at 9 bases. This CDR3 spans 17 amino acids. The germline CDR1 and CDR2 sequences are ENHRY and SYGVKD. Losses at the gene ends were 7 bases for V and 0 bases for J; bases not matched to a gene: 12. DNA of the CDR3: TGTGCCATCACCAGGGGACAGGGCGCTGCAACTAACTATGGCTACACCTTC. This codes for CAITRGQGAATNYGYTF.

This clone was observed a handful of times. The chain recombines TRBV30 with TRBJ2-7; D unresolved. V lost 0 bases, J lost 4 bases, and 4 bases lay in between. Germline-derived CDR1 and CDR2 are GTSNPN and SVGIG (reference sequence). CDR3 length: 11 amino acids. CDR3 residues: CAWSVAYEQYF. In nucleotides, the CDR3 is TGTGCCTGGAGTGTAGCTTACGAGCAGTACTTC.

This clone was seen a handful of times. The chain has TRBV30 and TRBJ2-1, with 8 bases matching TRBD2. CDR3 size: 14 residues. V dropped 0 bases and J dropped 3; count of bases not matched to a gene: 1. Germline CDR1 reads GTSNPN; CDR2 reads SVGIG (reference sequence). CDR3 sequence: CAWSVLAGYNEQFF. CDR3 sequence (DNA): TGTGCCTGGAGTGTTCTAGCGGGCTACAATGAGCAGTTCTTC.

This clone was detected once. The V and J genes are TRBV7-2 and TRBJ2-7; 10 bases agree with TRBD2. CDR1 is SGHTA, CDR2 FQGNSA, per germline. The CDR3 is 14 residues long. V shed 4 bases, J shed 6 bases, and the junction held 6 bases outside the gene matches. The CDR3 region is CASSSGTSVGEQYF. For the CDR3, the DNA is TGTGCCAGCAGCTCTGGGACTAGCGTGGGCGAGCAGTACTTC.

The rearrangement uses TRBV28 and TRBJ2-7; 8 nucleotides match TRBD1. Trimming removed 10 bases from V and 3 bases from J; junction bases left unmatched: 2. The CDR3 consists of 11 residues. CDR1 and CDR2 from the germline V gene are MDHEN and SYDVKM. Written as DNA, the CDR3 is TGTGCCACCGGGACAGGCTACGAGCAGTACTTC. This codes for CATGTGYEQYF.

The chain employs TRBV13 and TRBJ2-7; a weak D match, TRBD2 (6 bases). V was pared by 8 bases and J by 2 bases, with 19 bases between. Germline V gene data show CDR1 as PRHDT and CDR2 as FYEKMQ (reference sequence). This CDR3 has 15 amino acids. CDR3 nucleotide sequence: TGTGCCAGCGGCGGGGCCGAAAGAAGTACCTACGAGCAGTACTTC. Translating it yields CASGGAERSTYEQYF.

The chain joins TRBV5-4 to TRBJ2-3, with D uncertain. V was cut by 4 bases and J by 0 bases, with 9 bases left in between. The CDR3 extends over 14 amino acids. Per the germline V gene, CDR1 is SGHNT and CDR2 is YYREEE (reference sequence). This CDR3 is CASSPYTSTDTQYF. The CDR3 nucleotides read TGTGCCAGCAGCCCTTATACTAGCACAGATACGCAGTATTTT.

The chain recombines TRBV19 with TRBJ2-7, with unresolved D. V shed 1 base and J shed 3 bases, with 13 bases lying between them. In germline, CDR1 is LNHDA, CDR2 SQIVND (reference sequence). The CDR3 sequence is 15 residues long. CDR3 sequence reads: CASSIGVGVYYEQYF. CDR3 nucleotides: TGTGCCAGTAGTATAGGGGTTGGAGTTTACTACGAGCAGTACTTC.

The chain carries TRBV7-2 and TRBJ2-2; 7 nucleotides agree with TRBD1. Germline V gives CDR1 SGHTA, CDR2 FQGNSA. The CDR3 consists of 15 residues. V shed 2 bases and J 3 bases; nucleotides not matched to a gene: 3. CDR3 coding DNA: TGTGCCAGCAGCTTAAGGGGGCGGGACACCGGGGAGCTGTTTTTT. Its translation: CASSLRGRDTGELFF.

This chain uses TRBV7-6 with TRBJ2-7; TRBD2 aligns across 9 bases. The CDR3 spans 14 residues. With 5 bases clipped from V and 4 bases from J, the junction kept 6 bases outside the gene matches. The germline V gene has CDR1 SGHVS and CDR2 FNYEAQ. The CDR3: CASSLSGSTYEQYF. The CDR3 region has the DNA TGTGCCAGCAGCCTTAGCGGGAGCACGTACGAGCAGTACTTC.

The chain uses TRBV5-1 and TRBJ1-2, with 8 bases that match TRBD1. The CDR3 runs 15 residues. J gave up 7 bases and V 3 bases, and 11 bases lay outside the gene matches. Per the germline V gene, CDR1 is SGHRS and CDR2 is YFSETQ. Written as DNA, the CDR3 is TGCGCCAGCAGCTCCGAAGGACAGGGCGGCCTTGGCTACACCTTC. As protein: CASSSEGQGGLGYTF.

CDR3 residues: CASSRTAPLNRDSEGTQYF. CDR3 nucleotides: TGTGCCAGCAGCCGCACCGCCCCACTTAACCGGGACTCCGAGGGGACCCAGTACTTC. This chain links TRBV4-2 with TRBJ2-5, with a tentative D call TRBD2 (6 bases). Germline V lookup: CDR1 LGHNA, CDR2 YNFKEQ. The CDR3 has 19 residues. With 4 bases removed from V and 7 bases from J, the gap between germline ends came to 31 bases.

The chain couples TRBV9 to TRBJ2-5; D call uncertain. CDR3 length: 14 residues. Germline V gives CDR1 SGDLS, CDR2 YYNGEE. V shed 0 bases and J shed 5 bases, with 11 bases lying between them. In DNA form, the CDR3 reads TGTGCCAGCAGCGTAGCGGGTCGACCGGAGACCCAGTACTTC. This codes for CASSVAGRPETQYF.

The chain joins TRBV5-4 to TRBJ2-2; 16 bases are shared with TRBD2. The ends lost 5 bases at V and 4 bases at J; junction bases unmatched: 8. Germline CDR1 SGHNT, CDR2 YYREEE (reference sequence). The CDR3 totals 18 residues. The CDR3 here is CASRAGTSGGAGTGELFF. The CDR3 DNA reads TGTGCCAGCAGGGCCGGGACTAGCGGGGGGGCCGGCACCGGGGAGCTGTTTTTT.

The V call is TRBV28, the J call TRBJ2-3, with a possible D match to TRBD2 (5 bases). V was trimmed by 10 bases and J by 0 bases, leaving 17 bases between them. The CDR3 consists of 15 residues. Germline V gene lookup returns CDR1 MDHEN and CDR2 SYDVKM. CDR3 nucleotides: TGTGCCACCACCCCCGGGGAGACTAGCACAGATACGCAGTATTTT. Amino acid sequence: CATTPGETSTDTQYF.

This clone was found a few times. CDR3 in amino acids: CASILRTGGNTEAFF. As DNA, the CDR3 is TGTGCCAGCATCCTGAGGACAGGGGGGAACACTGAAGCTTTCTTT. The chain combines TRBV2 with TRBJ1-1; TRBD1 aligns across 10 bases. The J segment lost 1 base and the V segment lost 7 bases, leaving 6 bases of the junction unmatched. Germline V gene lookup returns CDR1 SNHLY and CDR2 FYNNEI. The CDR3 is made up of 15 amino acids.

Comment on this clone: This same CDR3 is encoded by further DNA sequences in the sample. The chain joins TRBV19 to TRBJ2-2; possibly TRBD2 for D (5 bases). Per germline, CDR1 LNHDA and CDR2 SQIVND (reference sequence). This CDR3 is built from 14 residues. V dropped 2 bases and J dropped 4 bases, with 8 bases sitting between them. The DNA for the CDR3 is TGTGCCAGTAGTATATCAACTAGCACCGGGGAGCTGTTTTTT. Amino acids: CASSISTSTGELFF.

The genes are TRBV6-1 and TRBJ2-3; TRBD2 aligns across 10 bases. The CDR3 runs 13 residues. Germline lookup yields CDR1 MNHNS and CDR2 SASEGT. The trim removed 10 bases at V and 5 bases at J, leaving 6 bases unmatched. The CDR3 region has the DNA TGTGCCATCAAAAGCGGGAGGGGAGATACGCAGTATTTT. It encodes CAIKSGRGDTQYF.

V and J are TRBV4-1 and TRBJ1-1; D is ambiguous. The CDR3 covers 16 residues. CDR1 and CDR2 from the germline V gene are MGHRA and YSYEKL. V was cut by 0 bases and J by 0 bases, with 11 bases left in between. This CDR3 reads CASSQDHNFMNTEAFF. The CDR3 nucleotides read TGCGCCAGCAGCCAAGATCACAATTTCATGAACACTGAAGCTTTCTTT.

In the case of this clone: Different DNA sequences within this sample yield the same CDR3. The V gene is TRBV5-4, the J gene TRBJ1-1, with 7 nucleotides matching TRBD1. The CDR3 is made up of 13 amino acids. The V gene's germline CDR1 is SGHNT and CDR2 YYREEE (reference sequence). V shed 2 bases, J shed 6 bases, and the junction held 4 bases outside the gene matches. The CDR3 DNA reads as TGTGCCAGCAGCTTTGGACAGGAACCTGAAGCTTTCTTT. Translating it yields CASSFGQEPEAFF.

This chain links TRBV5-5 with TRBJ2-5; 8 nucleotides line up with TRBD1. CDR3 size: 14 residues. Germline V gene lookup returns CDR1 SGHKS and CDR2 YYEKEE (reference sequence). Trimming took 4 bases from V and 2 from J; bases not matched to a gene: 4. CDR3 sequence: CASSRNRGQETQYF. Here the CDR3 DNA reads TGTGCCAGCAGCCGTAACAGGGGGCAAGAGACCCAGTACTTC.